This T cell receptor (beta chain) was captured in a study of T cells in women clearing cervical HPV infection (dated by TCRdb to the late 2010s). Regarding the research as a whole: Cases were about 25 women with histologically confirmed HPV16-related CIN3 or worse, including 2 invasive cancers. Cases were matched to controls by age within five years and by the year the sample was collected. Controls were 25 to 30 women whose single incident HPV16 infection cleared within 12 months without precancer or cancer developing. The parent cohort enrolled some 10,000 women aged 18 or older in Guanacaste, Costa Rica, during about 1992 to 1994 and followed them for over six years. For cases, a median interval of approximately 140 days, with an interquartile range of about 80 to 200 days, was observed between lesion detection and blood sampling. HLA typing was available for only a few women, so HLA type could not be excluded as a confounder. Case blood was taken at the visit when the lesion was first identified, whereas control blood was taken when infection was no longer detected. A median age of about 30 years was observed in cases versus more than 37 in controls, and no significant differences in baseline characteristics were found. As quality controls, five blinded duplicates were added to each group, bringing the total to about 60 samples made up of 50 or so participants and 10 replicates. This exploratory proof-of-principle case-control study, nested within the Guanacaste HPV Natural History Study in Costa Rica, compared TCR repertoires among women with different cervical HPV16 outcomes.

Every participant had a single incident cervical HPV16 infection, and women with prevalent HPV16 infections were excluded. Cervical HPV DNA was detected with MY09/MY11 PCR, and genotyping was done with dot-blot hybridization. Roughly 15 mL of heparinized blood was centrifuged, after which the buffy coat was aliquoted, frozen at -30 degrees C, and then stored at -80 degrees C. QIAGEN kits were used to extract genomic DNA from the buffy coat specimens. What the work shows at the level of the full study, not this receptor alone: The cross-sectional design could not show whether associations preceded infection or resulted from it; effector/memory subsets and HPV-specific T cells were not isolated. Across sequencing depths, CIN3+ cases showed significantly higher TCR repertoire richness than controls, but evenness did not differ between the groups. Lower TRBV6-7 relative abundance was observed in cases than in controls (around 0.1% versus 0.15%; Bonferroni P = 0.0008). T-cell numbers per sample were unknown, so richness differences could reflect varying T-cell content rather than repertoire biology. Random forest classifiers combining richness and V gene abundances distinguished cases from controls with an estimated AUC of 0.7 to 0.85.

Details on this clone: Its antigen is still unknown. The CDR3 goes on 3 residues after the read ends, and that part is filled in from the germline J gene.

Trimming costs V 1 base and J 4 bases, and their ends lie 11 bases apart. Taken from the germline V gene, the CDR1 and CDR2 loops are LGHNA and YNFKEQ. The CDR3 runs 16 amino acids, cysteine and phenylalanine included. Sequencing covers 39 bases of the CDR3, shown here with the frame starting at base 1. The immunoSEQ assay used multiplex PCR to amplify TCR beta CDR3 regions from an average of roughly 1.2 ug of genomic DNA per sample. Primer bias was corrected in the assay by using a complete synthetic TCR repertoire to establish an amplification baseline. The amplicons were sequenced using the Illumina platform. From the authors' description of their analysis: Sequence errors were corrected by clustering with frequency ratios and a modified nearest-neighbor algorithm, and the sequences were then analyzed in the immunoSEQ Analyzer using IMGT gene definitions. At each rarefaction depth, TCR richness and evenness were averaged across 20 rarefaction repeats, and any sample with fewer sequences than the depth was left out. Wilcoxon rank sum tests with FDR correction were used to compare relative abundances of V, D and J genes between the groups. For the blinded duplicates, the intraclass correlation was 95% to 96% for TCR richness and averaged approximately 76% across roughly 69 gene segments. The table was pulled from immuneACCESS by TCRdb, which kept in-frame rearrangements only. Such tables lose some clones; where checked, under half of the loss comes from unresolved V genes, and the rest has no known cause. Clone size and the V and J calls come from that table; the DNA yielded D and trimming. The sample's table covers about 19,000 clones. Jointly, the top ten make up 16% of the sample.

The sequenced material came from blood buffy coat. This TCR was sampled from a woman aged 18 to 75 with a cervical HPV16 infection that either progressed to CIN3+ or cleared (not recorded which). This chain joins TRBV4-2 to TRBJ2-6; too little of a D gene remains to name it. The CDR3 bases that were read are TGTGCCAGCAGCCAAGCCGAAGGTATCGGGGCCAACGTC. This is translated as CASSQAEGIGANV. The whole CDR3 protein reads CASSQAEGIGANVLTF.